A single sample gave rise to the 16 T cell receptor beta chains below, sequenced in a study of shared clonotypes between healthy human individuals. Sequencing used immunoSEQ multiplex PCR; TCRdb keeps in-frame clones, though not all of them. The sample consists of roughly 2.4 million clones, approximately 96% of them appearing once. The source material was naive CD4+ T cells sorted from blood. Subset noted: CD45RA+ positively selected. These receptors originate from a man younger than 35 in good health.

The V gene is TRBV18, the J gene TRBJ1-2, with D uncertain. Germline values: CDR1 KGHSH, CDR2 LQKENI. The CDR3 contains 16 residues. V lost 3 bases to trimming and J lost 2 bases, with 16 bases between them. In DNA, the CDR3 is TGTGCCAGCTCACCTTCGGTTGACCCTCCAAACTATGGCTACACCTTC. Translating it yields CASSPSVDPPNYGYTF.

The chain links TRBV9 to TRBJ2-5, with D possibly being TRBD1 or TRBD2 (5 bases each). CDR3 size: 15 residues. Germline V gives CDR1 SGDLS, CDR2 YYNGEE. Trimming removed 3 bases at V and 4 bases at J, with 16 bases between. The CDR3 sequence: CASSAEGRALETQYF. For the CDR3, the DNA is TGTGCCAGCAGCGCCGAGGGGCGGGCTCTAGAGACCCAGTACTTC. The entire variable domain, with the rest obtained from reference TRBV9 and TRBJ2-5, is as follows: DSGVTQTPKHLITATGQRVTLRCSPRSGDLSVYWYQQSLDQGLQFLIQYYNGEERAKGNILERFSAQQFPDLHSELNLSSLELGDSALYFCASSAEGRALETQYFGPGTRLLVL.

The V gene is TRBV14, the J gene TRBJ2-3; D is perhaps TRBD1 (6 bases). Trimming removed 0 bases at V and 1 base at J, with 11 bases between. This CDR3 spans 16 amino acids. Germline V gene data show CDR1 as SGHDN and CDR2 as FVKESK. In nucleotides, the CDR3 is TGTGCCAGCAGCCAAGATGTGGCAGGGGGCACAGATACGCAGTATTTT. It yields the protein CASSQDVAGGTDTQYF.

This chain links TRBV30 with TRBJ1-4; TRBD1 might be the D (6 bases). The V and J ends lost 0 bases and 12 bases respectively, with 8 bases between them. The CDR3 loop spans 11 amino acids. Germline CDR1 reads GTSNPN; CDR2 reads SVGIG (reference sequence). The DNA for the CDR3 is TGTGCCTGGAGTGTAGGGGGGGAACTGTTTTTT. Translation gives CAWSVGGELFF.

In regard to this clone: The same CDR3 is also encoded by other DNA sequences in this sample. The chain recombines TRBV20-1 with TRBJ1-2; D not certain. V lost 3 bases and J lost 3, with 5 bases in between. The germline CDR1 and CDR2 sequences are DFQATT and SNEGSKA (reference sequence). The CDR3 length is 11 residues. The CDR3 loop is CSASLDYGYTF. The CDR3 region has the DNA TGCAGTGCTAGTTTGGACTATGGCTACACCTTC.

The chain recombines TRBV29-1 with TRBJ2-5, with 8 nucleotides matching TRBD2. Germline V gene data show CDR1 as SQVTM and CDR2 as ANQGSEA. Trimming at V came to 1 base and at J to 5 bases, leaving 6 bases not matched to a gene. The CDR3 is 14 amino acids. CDR3: CSVEASGSLETQYF. The CDR3 bases are TGCAGCGTTGAAGCGAGCGGGAGTTTGGAGACCCAGTACTTC.

The V gene is TRBV6-6, the J gene TRBJ2-7; D is possibly TRBD2 (6 bases). This CDR3 region has 16 residues. Trimming pared 2 bases from V and 3 bases from J, leaving 17 bases between. Germline V CDR1 and CDR2: MNHNY, SVGAGI (reference sequence). The DNA for the CDR3 is TGTGCCAGCAGTTACGCTATTAAATCGGGGGACTACGAGCAGTACTTC. Its protein product is CASSYAIKSGDYEQYF.

This rearrangement joins TRBV5-4 to TRBJ2-7, with a possible D match to TRBD1 (6 bases). V lost 6 bases and J lost 6, with 19 bases in between. The germline V gene encodes CDR1 SGHNT and CDR2 YYREEE (reference sequence). This CDR3 region has 14 residues. CDR3 in DNA: TGTGCCAGCACTATGGGGGCCAGGGGAGCCGAGCAGTACTTC. It yields the protein CASTMGARGAEQYF. The whole variable domain, filled in from reference TRBV5-4 and TRBJ2-7, reads ETGVTQSPTHLIKTRGQQVTLRCSSQSGHNTVSWYQQALGQGPQFIFQYYREEENGRGNFPPRFSGLQFPNYSSELNVNALELDDSALYLCASTMGARGAEQYFGPGTRLTVT.

A word on this clone: At the DNA level, this CDR3 is encoded by other sequences in the same sample as well. The rearrangement joins TRBV7-2 to TRBJ2-7; TRBD2 matches 7 bases. Germline V CDR1 and CDR2: SGHTA, FQGNSA. V gave up 5 bases and J gave up 3 bases; unmatched junction bases: 4. This CDR3 contains 13 residues. This CDR3 reads CASSLSGIYEQYF. The CDR3 coding sequence is TGTGCCAGCAGCCTCAGCGGGATCTACGAGCAGTACTTC.

Regarding this clone: The identical CDR3 is also encoded by other nucleotide sequences in the sample. The chain has TRBV5-1 and TRBJ2-3; no clear D. The CDR3 consists of 14 residues. V was trimmed by 1 base and J by 0 bases, leaving 6 bases between them. Germline V CDR1 and CDR2: SGHRS, YFSETQ. The CDR3 sequence is CASSLLASTDTQYF. In DNA, the CDR3 is TGCGCCAGCAGCTTGTTGGCCAGCACAGATACGCAGTATTTT.

This sequence joins TRBV11-2 and TRBJ1-6; D is unresolved. Trimming stripped 1 base from V and 4 bases from J, with 8 bases between. The CDR3 has 15 residues. From germline, CDR1 is SGHAT and CDR2 FQNNGV. This chain's CDR3 is CASSLVASYNSPLHF. The CDR3 nucleotides are TGTGCCAGCAGCTTAGTCGCCAGTTATAATTCACCCCTCCACTTT.

The rearrangement uses TRBV9 and TRBJ2-5, with TRBD2 matching 9 bases. CDR1 and CDR2 from the germline V gene are SGDLS and YYNGEE. This CDR3 contains 16 residues. V was clipped by 4 bases and J by 1 base; unmatched bases: 8. CDR3 amino acids: CASSPHAGGTQETQYF. CDR3 coding DNA: TGTGCCAGCAGCCCCCATGCGGGGGGGACCCAAGAGACCCAGTACTTC.

The V call is TRBV11-2, the J call TRBJ2-7; possibly TRBD2 for D (6 bases). The germline V gene encodes CDR1 SGHAT and CDR2 FQNNGV. V gave up 5 bases and J gave up 5 bases, with 13 bases separating them. The CDR3 is 13 residues long. The chain's CDR3 is CASSLGGPNEQYF. The CDR3 DNA reads TGTGCCAGCAGCCTCGGGGGTCCAAACGAGCAGTACTTC.

DNA for the CDR3: TGTGCCAGCAGCCGTCGGGACGGCTATAATTCACCCCTCCACTTT. Translating gives CASSRRDGYNSPLHF. The chain uses TRBV7-2 and TRBJ1-6; D possibly corresponds to TRBD1 (5 bases). Trimming took off 5 bases at V and 3 bases at J, with 11 bases between the two ends. The CDR3 totals 15 residues. CDR1 is SGHTA, CDR2 FQGNSA, per germline.

This chain links TRBV30 with TRBJ1-1; perhaps TRBD1 as D (6 bases). Trimming removed 5 bases at V and 5 bases at J, with 15 bases between. The germline V gene has CDR1 GTSNPN and CDR2 SVGIG (reference sequence). This CDR3 region has 13 residues. Here the CDR3 DNA reads TGTGCCTGGGGCGAAACTAGGGGGACTGAAGCTTTCTTT. Translation gives CAWGETRGTEAFF.

Turning to this clone: Other DNA sequences within the sample encode an identical CDR3. The J gene is TRBJ1-1, the V gene TRBV5-1; 7 bases fit TRBD1. Germline-derived CDR1 and CDR2 are SGHRS and YFSETQ. After removal of 4 bases from V and 4 bases from J, the junction contained 4 bases not matched to a gene. The CDR3 totals 13 residues. Here the CDR3 reads CASSRQGGTEAFF. CDR3 DNA: TGCGCCAGCAGCAGACAGGGAGGCACTGAAGCTTTCTTT. The variable domain in full, with the rest retrieved from reference TRBV5-1 and TRBJ1-1, is KAGVTQTPRYLIKTRGQQVTLSCSPISGHRSVSWYQQTPGQGLQFLFEYFSETQRNKGNFPGRFSGRQFSNSRSEMNVSTLELGDSALYLCASSRQGGTEAFFGQGTRLTVV.